This is a list of T cell receptor beta chains from one sample in a study of T-cell memory formation after mild COVID-19. TCRdb reprocessed the 5' RACE reads with MiXCR, giving one entry per CDR3 protein. There are approximately 250,000 distinct CDR3 sequences in the sample; over 15% occur only once, and under 25% lies in the top ten. Material for sequencing was PBMCs or a T cell subset sorted from them (not recorded which). These receptors were collected from a man between 18 and 35 years old who had mild COVID-19 (a few samples of this study predate the infection). Cell type and time point are not known. Each CDR3 is given with its conserved first and last residue. Fields, in order: J gene, V gene, CDR3 protein.

TRBJ2-5	TRBV5-6	CASSLELDSTGTQYF
TRBJ2-5	TRBV7-2	CASSRLAGAYQETQYF
TRBJ1-1	TRBV6-1	CASVRENTEAFF
TRBJ1-6	TRBV7-2	CASSLRPAIYSPLHF
TRBJ2-3	TRBV5-5	CASSLIVGTVSTDTQYF
TRBJ2-1	TRBV15	CATSLDYAVANEQFF
TRBJ1-1	TRBV7-2	CASSLTGYTEAFF
TRBJ2-1	TRBV5-1	CASSLDGLAFRNEQFF
TRBJ2-2	TRBV5-1	CASSLGGTGTGELFF
TRBJ2-1	TRBV5-1	CASSAQGADNEQFF
TRBJ2-3	TRBV27	CASSLQGLVTDTQYF
TRBJ2-3	TRBV9	CASSVGVSGGLDTQYF
TRBJ2-1	TRBV7-3	CASSLEGFKNEQFF
TRBJ1-1	TRBV27	CASSGVGGGTEAFF
TRBJ2-3	TRBV7-2	CASSPTSEGDTQYF
TRBJ2-1	TRBV7-3	CASSLKYGFEQFF
TRBJ2-1	TRBV25-1	CASSHVSSYNEQFF
TRBJ2-5	TRBV29-1	CSVRGLGETQYF
TRBJ1-6	TRBV18	CASSPGLNSPLHF
TRBJ2-2	TRBV20-1	CSARDSGQALTGELFF
TRBJ2-7	TRBV4-3	CASSQRLAESYYEQYF
TRBJ1-1	TRBV6-1	CASITRGPGTEAFF
TRBJ2-7	TRBV19	CASSQSGTYSYEQYF
TRBJ2-3	TRBV7-2	CASNLLSGVADTQYF
TRBJ2-1	TRBV4-2	CASSQDLRSREQFF
TRBJ2-5	TRBV7-2	CASSTMVAGPGSQYF
TRBJ1-2	TRBV12-3/TRBV12-4	CASSSKGDGYTF
TRBJ2-3	TRBV21-1	CASSQPAASDGKYTDTQYF